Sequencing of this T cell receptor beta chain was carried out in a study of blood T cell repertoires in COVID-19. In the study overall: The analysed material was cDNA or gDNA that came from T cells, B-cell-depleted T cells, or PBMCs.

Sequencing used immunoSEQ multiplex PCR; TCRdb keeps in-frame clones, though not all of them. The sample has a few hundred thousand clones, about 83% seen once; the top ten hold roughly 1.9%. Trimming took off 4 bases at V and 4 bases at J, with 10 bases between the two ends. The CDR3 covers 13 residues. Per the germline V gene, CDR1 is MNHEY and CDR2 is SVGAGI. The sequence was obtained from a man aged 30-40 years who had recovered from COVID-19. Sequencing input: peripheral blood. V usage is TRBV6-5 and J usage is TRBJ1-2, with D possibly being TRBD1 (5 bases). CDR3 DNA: TGTGCCAGCAGTTGGGGCGGAAGCTATGGCTACACCTTC. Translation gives CASSWGGSYGYTF.